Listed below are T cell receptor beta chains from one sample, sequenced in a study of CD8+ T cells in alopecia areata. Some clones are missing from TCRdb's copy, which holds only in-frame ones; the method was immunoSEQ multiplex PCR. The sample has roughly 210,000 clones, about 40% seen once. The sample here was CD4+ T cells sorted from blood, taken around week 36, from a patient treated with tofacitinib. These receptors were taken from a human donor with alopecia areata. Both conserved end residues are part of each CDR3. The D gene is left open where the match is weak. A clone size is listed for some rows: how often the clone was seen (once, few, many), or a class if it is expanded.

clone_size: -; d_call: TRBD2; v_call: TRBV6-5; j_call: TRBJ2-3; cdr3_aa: CASSGGAENTDTQYF; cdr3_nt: TGTGCCAGCTCGGGGGGGGCGGAGAACACAGATACGCAGTATTTT
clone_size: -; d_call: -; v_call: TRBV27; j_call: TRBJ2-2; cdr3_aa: CASSLSTWWESTGELFF; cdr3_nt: TGTGCCAGCAGTTTATCAACTTGGTGGGAGAGCACCGGGGAGCTGTTTTTT
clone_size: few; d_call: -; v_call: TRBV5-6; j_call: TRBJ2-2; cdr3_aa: CASSSRRFGELFF; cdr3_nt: TGTGCCAGCAGCTCCCGACGCTTCGGGGAGCTGTTTTTT
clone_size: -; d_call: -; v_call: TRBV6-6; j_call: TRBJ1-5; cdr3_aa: CASTKGDQPQHF; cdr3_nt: TGTGCCAGCACTAAAGGAGATCAGCCCCAGCATTTT
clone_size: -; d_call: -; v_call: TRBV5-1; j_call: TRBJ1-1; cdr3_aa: CASSLKGQLGTEAFF; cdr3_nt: TGCGCCAGCAGCTTGAAAGGTCAGTTAGGCACTGAAGCTTTCTTT
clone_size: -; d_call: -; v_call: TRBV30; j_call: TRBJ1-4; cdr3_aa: CAWSVQWGAPGDEKLFF; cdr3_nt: TGTGCCTGGAGTGTACAATGGGGGGCACCGGGGGATGAAAAACTGTTTTTT
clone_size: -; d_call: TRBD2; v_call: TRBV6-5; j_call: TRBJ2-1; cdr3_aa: CASRTSGRAVEQFF; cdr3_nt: TGTGCCAGCAGGACTAGCGGGAGGGCTGTTGAGCAGTTCTTC
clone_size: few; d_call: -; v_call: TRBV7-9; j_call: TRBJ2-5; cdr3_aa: CASSLGGASETQYF; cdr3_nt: TGTGCCAGCAGCTTAGGGGGGGCGAGTGAGACCCAGTACTTC
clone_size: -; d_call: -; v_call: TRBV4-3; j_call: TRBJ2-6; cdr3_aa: CASSQDAAAGANVLTF; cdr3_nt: TGCGCCAGCAGCCAAGATGCGGCGGCAGGGGCCAACGTCCTGACTTTC
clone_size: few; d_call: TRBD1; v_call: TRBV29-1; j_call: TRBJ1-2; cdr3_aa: CSVGQGTLRGYTF; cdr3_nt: TGCAGCGTGGGACAGGGGACCCTGCGTGGCTACACCTTC
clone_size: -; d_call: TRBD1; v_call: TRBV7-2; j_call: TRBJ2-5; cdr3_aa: CASSLAQGQSAETQYF; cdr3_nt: TGTGCCAGCAGCTTAGCGCAGGGACAGTCGGCGGAGACCCAGTACTTC
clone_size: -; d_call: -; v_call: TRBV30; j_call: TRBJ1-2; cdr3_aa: CAWSEAGVGYTF; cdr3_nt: TGTGCCTGGAGTGAGGCAGGGGTGGGCTACACCTTC
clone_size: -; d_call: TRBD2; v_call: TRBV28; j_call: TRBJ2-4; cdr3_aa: CASSSGLAGVDKNIQYF; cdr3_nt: TGTGCCAGCAGTTCGGGACTAGCGGGAGTGGACAAAAACATTCAGTACTTC
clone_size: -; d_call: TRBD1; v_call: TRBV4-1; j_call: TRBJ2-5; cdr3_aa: CASSSRDRSETQYF; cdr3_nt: TGCGCCAGCAGCTCCCGGGACAGGTCAGAGACCCAGTACTTC
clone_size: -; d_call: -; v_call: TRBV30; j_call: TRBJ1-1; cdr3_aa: CAWSPVANTEAFF; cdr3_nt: TGTGCCTGGAGTCCAGTAGCCAACACTGAAGCTTTCTTT
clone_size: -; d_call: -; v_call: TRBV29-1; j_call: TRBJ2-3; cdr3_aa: CSVAEGTDTQYF; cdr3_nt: TGCAGCGTTGCGGAGGGCACAGATACGCAGTATTTT
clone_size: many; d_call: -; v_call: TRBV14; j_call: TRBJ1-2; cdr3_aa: CASSQVPGNGYTF; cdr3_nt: TGTGCCAGCAGCCAAGTCCCAGGGAACGGCTACACCTTC
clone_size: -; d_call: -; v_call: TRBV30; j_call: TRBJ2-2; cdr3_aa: CAWGEDLTGELFF; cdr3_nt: TGTGCCTGGGGCGAGGATCTCACCGGGGAGCTGTTTTTT
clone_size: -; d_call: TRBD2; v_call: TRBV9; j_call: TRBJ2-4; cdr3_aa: CASSPPGFSGVAKNIQYF; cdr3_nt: TGTGCCAGCAGCCCCCCCGGGTTTAGCGGGGTAGCCAAAAACATTCAGTACTTC
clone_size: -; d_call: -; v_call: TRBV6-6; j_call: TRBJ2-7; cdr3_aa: CASTPPSRSSSYEQYF; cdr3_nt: TGTGCCAGCACGCCTCCCTCCAGGTCCTCCTCCTACGAGCAGTACTTC
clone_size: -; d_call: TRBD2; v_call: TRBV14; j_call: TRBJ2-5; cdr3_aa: CASSQVAGAVETQYF; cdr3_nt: TGTGCCAGCAGCCAAGTTGCGGGAGCGGTCGAGACCCAGTACTTC
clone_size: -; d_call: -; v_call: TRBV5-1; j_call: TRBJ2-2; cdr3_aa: CASSLVPNTGELFF; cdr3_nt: TGCGCCAGCAGCTTGGTTCCTAACACCGGGGAGCTGTTTTTT
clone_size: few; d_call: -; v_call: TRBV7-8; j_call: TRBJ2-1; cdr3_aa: CASSLSVRVNEQFF; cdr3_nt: TGTGCCAGCAGCTTAAGTGTCAGGGTAAATGAGCAGTTCTTC
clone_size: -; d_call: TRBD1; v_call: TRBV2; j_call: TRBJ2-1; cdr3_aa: CASSGQGPNEQFF; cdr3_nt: TGTGCCAGCAGTGGACAGGGACCCAATGAGCAGTTCTTC
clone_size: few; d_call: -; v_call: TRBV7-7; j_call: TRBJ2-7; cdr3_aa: CASSLGTAYEQYF; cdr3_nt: TGTGCTAGCAGCTTAGGAACAGCCTACGAGCAGTACTTC
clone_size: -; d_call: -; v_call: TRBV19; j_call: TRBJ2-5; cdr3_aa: CASSARVKAETQYF; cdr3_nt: TGTGCCAGTAGTGCGAGGGTCAAGGCGGAGACCCAGTACTTC
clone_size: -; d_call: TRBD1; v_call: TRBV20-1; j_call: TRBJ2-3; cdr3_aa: CSARRTGVQYF; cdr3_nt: TGCAGTGCTAGGAGGACAGGGGTGCAGTATTTT